This TCR beta chain was sequenced for a study of naive and memory T cell subsets. Four PCR rounds used nested alpha and beta constant region primers plus the SP2 primer. Blood and skin TCR RNA was reverse transcribed with alpha and beta constant primers. Each CDR3 protein is one row after TCRdb ran MiXCR on the 5' RACE reads. The sample consists of more than 60,000 distinct CDR3 sequences, more than 6.5% of them appearing once. An oligonucleotide containing a UMI was ligated to the 3' end of TCR cDNA. Whole blood, 2 to 2.5 ml, came from adult healthy volunteers. Unsorted total RNA, about 1 to 1,100 ng, was DNase treated before reverse transcription. Germline assignment: CDR1 DFQATT and CDR2 SNEGSKA (reference sequence). The CDR3 covers 12 residues. J gave up 8 bases and V 6 bases, and 5 bases lay outside the gene matches.

The chain joins TRBV20-1 to TRBJ2-1, with 9 bases that match TRBD1. The sequence derives from a female donor in good health. In DNA form, the CDR3 reads TGCAGTGCGAGGACAGGGGTCGATGAGCAGTTCTTC. Translating it yields CSARTGVDEQFF.